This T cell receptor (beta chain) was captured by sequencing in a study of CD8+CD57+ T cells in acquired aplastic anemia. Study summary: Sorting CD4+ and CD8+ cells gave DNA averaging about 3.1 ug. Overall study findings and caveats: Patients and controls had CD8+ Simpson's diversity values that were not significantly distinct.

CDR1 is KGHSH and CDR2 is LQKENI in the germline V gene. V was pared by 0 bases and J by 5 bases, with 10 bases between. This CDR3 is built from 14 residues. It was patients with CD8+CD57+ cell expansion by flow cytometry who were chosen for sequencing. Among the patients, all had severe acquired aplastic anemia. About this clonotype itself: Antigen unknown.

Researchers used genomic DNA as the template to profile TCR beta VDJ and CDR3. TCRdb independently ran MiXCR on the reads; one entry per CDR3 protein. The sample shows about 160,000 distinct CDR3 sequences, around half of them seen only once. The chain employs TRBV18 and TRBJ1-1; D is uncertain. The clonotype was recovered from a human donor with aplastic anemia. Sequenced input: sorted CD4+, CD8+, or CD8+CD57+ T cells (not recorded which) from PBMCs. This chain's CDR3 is CASSPPSGRTEAFF. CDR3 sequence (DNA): TGTGCCAGCTCACCACCTTCAGGAAGGACTGAAGCTTTCTTT. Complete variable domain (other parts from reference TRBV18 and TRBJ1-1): NAGVMQNPRHLVRRRGQEARLRCSPMKGHSHVYWYRQLPEEGLKFMVYLQKENIIDESGMPKERFSAEFPKEGPSILRIQQVVRGDSAAYFCASSPPSGRTEAFFGQGTRLTVV.